The entry that follows covers one T cell receptor (beta chain) sequence. Its antigen is not identified. One end of the junction does not line up with germline, which may come from a read error. PCR primers comprised 60 Vbeta and 13 Jbeta primers. The method was immunoSEQ multiplex PCR; TCRdb's version includes in-frame clones alone and lacks a portion of them. The repertoire holds 90,000 to 100,000 clones, with approximately 70% as singletons. This record belongs to a study of cytomegalovirus exposure and HLA in healthy donors. Study-level findings and limits: Another analysis was done later, and it associated more than 15,000 TCR beta sequences with HLA alleles at 0.05 false discovery rate. TCR beta chain V- and J-gene trimming was linked, in a later analysis, to a missense variant in DCLRE1C.

The length of the CDR3 is 13 residues. CDR1 is SQVTM, CDR2 ANQGSEA, per germline. V is TRBV29-1 and J is TRBJ2-1, with D possibly being TRBD1 (5 bases). The receptor was isolated from a man aged 50-59 years in good health and CMV-seronegative. Sequenced sample: PBMCs. The chain's CDR3 is CSAEQDSYNEQFF. The DNA of the CDR3 is TGCAGCGCTGAACAGGATTCCTACAATGAGCAGTTCTTC.